This passage covers 8 T cell receptor beta chains from one sample sequenced in a study of CD8 T cells in ankylosing spondylitis (dated by TCRdb to 2015 to 2018). General conclusions and limits of the study: Blood from ankylosing spondylitis patients appeared to be characterized by a TCR beta motif made up of under ten highly homologous amino acid variants.

The library was obtained by 5' RACE. The reads were generated on an Illumina HiSeq 2500. TCRdb passed the public sequencing reads through fastp at Q25 and MiXCR, retaining productive beta sequences. Rows are unified per CDR3 protein, each entry keeping the most common DNA and genes. The sample contains a few hundred thousand distinct CDR3 sequences, more than 15% of them found a single time. The ten top clones hold over 0.9% of the sample. No cognate antigen is known for these TCRs. Input material: blood, either unsorted or a sorted T cell fraction (not recorded which). These receptor sequences come from a male donor with ankylosing spondylitis.

The rearrangement links TRBV5-5 to TRBJ1-5; tentatively, D is TRBD1 (5 bases). The CDR3 contains 14 residues. Trimming cost V 5 bases and J 1 base, with 10 bases left between them. Germline CDR1 SGHKS, CDR2 YYEKEE (reference sequence). The CDR3 is CASRSGISNQPQHF. Here the CDR3 DNA reads TGTGCCAGCAGGTCAGGGATAAGCAATCAGCCCCAGCATTTT. Looking up the rest from reference TRBV5-5 and TRBJ1-5 gives the full variable domain: DAGVTQSPTHLIKTRGQQVTLRCSPISGHKSVSWYQQVLGQGPQFIFQYYEKEERGRGNFPDRFSARQFPNYSSELNVNALLLGDSALYLCASRSGISNQPQHFGDGTRLSIL.

The rearrangement uses TRBV18 and TRBJ2-7; 8 nucleotides line up with TRBD2. Per the germline V gene, CDR1 is KGHSH and CDR2 is LQKENI. There are 16 residues in the CDR3. V lost 2 bases and J lost 3; bases outside the gene matches: 9. The CDR3 DNA sequence: TGTGCCAGCTCACCATCGGGGCGGGAGGCCCGCTACGAGCAGTACTTC. This gives the protein CASSPSGREARYEQYF.

This clonotype has a handful of counts. This sequence joins TRBV5-1 and TRBJ2-5, with TRBD1 identical over 7 bases. The germline V gene encodes CDR1 SGHRS and CDR2 YFSETQ. V lost 0 bases and J lost 5; bases outside the gene matches: 10. The CDR3 has 16 amino acids. CDR3 amino acids: CASSLGQGLDVETQYF. Written as DNA, the CDR3 is TGCGCCAGCAGCTTGGGACAGGGCCTCGATGTGGAGACCCAGTACTTC.

V usage is TRBV28 and J usage is TRBJ1-5; unclear D gene. V was trimmed by 3 bases and J by 11 bases, leaving 14 bases between them. The CDR3 is 13 amino acids. Germline-derived CDR1 and CDR2 are MDHEN and SYDVKM. The CDR3 region has the DNA TGTGCCAGCAGTTTGGAACCCAATAGGGCCCAGCATTTT. Its translation: CASSLEPNRAQHF. Full variable domain (remainder filled in from reference TRBV28 and TRBJ1-5): DVKVTQSSRYLVKRTGEKVFLECVQDMDHENMFWYRQDPGLGLRLIYFSYDVKMKEKGDIPEGYSVSREKKERFSLILESASTNQTSMYLCASSLEPNRAQHFGDGTRLSIL.

This clonotype has at least ten counts. The chain links TRBV2 to TRBJ2-3; TRBD2 matches 10 bases. Germline trimming cut 3 bases from V and 3 bases from J; bases unmatched to any gene: 15. The germline V gene has CDR1 SNHLY and CDR2 FYNNEI. The length of the CDR3 is 19 residues. Written as DNA, the CDR3 is TGTGCCAGCAGTGACCGGAGCGGGAGGGCAAAAAGGATGACAGATACGCAGTATTTT. As protein: CASSDRSGRAKRMTDTQYF. The whole variable domain, filled in from reference TRBV2 and TRBJ2-3, reads EPEVTQTPSHQVTQMGQEVILRCVPISNHLYFYWYRQILGQKVEFLVSFYNNEISEKSEIFDDQFSVERPDGSNFTLKIRSTKLEDSAMYFCASSDRSGRAKRMTDTQYFGPGTRLTVL.

The J gene is TRBJ2-5, the V gene TRBV11-3; 10 bases map to TRBD1. V was pared by 5 bases and J by 5 bases, with 8 bases of the junction left unmatched. CDR3 length: 15 amino acids. Germline-derived CDR1 and CDR2 are SGHNT and YENEEA. The CDR3, as DNA: TGTGCCAGCAGCCCGGGGACAGGGGCTCGGGAGACCCAGTACTTC. Amino acid sequence: CASSPGTGARETQYF.

At least ten counts were recorded for this clonotype. J is TRBJ1-1 and V is TRBV4-1, with TRBD1 matching 7 bases. Germline trimming cut 2 bases from V and 6 bases from J; bases unmatched to any gene: 6. Germline loops: CDR1 MGHRA, CDR2 YSYEKL. The CDR3 extends over 14 amino acids. This CDR3 reads CASSQPTGISEAFF. The CDR3 nucleotides are TGCGCCAGCAGCCAACCGACAGGGATCTCTGAAGCTTTCTTT.

This clonotype was recorded at least ten times. This chain joins TRBV2 and TRBJ2-3, with D perhaps TRBD2 (6 bases). V was cut by 7 bases and J by 4 bases, with 15 bases left in between. Per the germline V gene, CDR1 is SNHLY and CDR2 is FYNNEI. This CDR3 comprises 14 residues. CDR3 residues: CASNKGGIADTQYF. CDR3 sequence (DNA): TGTGCCAGCAATAAGGGCGGGATCGCAGATACGCAGTATTTT.